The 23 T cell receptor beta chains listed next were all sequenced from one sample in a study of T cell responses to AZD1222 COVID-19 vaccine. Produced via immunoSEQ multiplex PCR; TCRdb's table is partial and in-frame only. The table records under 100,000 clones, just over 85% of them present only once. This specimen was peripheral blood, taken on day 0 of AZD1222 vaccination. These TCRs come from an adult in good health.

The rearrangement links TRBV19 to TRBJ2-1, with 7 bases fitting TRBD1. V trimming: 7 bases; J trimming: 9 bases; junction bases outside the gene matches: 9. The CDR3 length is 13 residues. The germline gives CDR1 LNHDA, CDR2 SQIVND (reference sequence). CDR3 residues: CASIPPTGFEQFF. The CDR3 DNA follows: TGTGCCAGTATTCCTCCGACAGGGTTTGAGCAGTTCTTC.

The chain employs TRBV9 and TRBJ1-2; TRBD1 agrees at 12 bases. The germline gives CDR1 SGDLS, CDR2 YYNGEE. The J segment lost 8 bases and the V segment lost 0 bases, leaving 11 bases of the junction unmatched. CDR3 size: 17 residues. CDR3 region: CASSVDPQGQGAGGYTF. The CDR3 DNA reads TGTGCCAGCAGCGTAGATCCCCAGGGACAGGGGGCGGGAGGCTACACCTTC.

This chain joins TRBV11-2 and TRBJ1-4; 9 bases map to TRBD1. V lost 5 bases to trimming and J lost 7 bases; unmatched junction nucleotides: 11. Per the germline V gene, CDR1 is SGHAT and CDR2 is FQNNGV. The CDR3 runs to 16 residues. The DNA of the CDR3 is TGTGCCAGCAGCCGATATACAGGGGGCGCCGGTGAAAAACTGTTTTTT. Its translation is CASSRYTGGAGEKLFF.

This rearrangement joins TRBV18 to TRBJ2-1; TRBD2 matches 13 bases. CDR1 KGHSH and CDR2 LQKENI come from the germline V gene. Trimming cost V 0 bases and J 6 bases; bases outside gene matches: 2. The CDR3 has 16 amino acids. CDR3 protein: CASSPPGLAGFNEQFF. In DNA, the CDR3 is TGTGCCAGCTCACCACCGGGACTAGCGGGATTCAATGAGCAGTTCTTC.

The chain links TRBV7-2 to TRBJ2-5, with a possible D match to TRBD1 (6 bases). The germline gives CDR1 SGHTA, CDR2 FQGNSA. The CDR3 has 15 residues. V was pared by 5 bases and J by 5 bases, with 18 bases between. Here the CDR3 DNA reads TGTGCCAGCAGCCCCAGGGGCTCGTCCCGGGAGACCCAGTACTTC. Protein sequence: CASSPRGSSRETQYF.

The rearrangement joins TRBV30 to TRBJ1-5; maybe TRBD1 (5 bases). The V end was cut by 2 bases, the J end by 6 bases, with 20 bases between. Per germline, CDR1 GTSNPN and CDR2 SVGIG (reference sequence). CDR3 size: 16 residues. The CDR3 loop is CAWSTPARVRGQPQHF. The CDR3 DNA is TGTGCCTGGAGTACCCCCGCCAGGGTGAGGGGTCAGCCCCAGCATTTT.

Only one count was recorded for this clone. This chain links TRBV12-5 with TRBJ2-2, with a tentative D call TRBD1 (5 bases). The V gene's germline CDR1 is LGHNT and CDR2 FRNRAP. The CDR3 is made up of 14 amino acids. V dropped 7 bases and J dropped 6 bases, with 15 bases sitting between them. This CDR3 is CASVASGFPGELFF. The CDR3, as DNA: TGTGCTAGTGTCGCTTCAGGGTTCCCCGGGGAGCTGTTTTTT.

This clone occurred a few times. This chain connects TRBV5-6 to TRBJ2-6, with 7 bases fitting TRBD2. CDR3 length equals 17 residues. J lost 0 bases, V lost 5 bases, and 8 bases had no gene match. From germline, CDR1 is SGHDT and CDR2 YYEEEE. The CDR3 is CASSFAGLPSGANVLTF. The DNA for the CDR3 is TGTGCCAGCAGTTTCGCGGGACTACCCTCTGGGGCCAACGTCCTGACTTTC.

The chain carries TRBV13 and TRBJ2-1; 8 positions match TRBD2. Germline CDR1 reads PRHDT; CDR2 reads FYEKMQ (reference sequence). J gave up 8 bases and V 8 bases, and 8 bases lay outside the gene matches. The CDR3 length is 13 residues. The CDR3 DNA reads TGTGCCAGCCTCACTAGCGGTTCCTATGAGCAGTTCTTC. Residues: CASLTSGSYEQFF.

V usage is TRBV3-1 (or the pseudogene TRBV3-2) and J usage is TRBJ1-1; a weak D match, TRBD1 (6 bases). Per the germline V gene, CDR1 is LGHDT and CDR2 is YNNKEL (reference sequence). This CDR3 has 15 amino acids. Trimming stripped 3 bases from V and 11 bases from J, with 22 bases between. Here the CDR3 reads CASSQTVTVQGTAFF. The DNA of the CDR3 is TGTGCCAGCAGCCAGACGGTAACCGTGCAGGGGACGGCTTTCTTT.

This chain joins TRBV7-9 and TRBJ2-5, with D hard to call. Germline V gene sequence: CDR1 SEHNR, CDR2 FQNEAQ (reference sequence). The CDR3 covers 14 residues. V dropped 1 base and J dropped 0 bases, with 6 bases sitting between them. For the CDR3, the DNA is TGTGCCAGCAGCTTAGATGCGTACCAAGAGACCCAGTACTTC. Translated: CASSLDAYQETQYF.

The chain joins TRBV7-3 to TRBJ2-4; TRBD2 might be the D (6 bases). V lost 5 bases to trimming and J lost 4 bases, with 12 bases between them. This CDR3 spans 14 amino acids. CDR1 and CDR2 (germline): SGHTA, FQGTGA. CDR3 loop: CASSANGGKNIQYF. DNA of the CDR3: TGTGCCAGCAGCGCGAACGGGGGTAAAAACATTCAGTACTTC.

CDR3 nucleotides: TGTGCCAGCAGTTTTGAACCTATAACTAATGAAAAACTGTTTTTT. Its protein product is CASSFEPITNEKLFF. The V gene is TRBV28, the J gene TRBJ1-4; no definite D call. CDR3 size: 15 residues. The germline V and J ends were trimmed by 3 bases and 1 base, with 9 bases remaining between them. The V gene's germline CDR1 is MDHEN and CDR2 SYDVKM.

The CDR3 DNA reads as TGTGCCAGTAGTCGACAGGGCAACTACGAGCAGTACTTC. Amino acid sequence: CASSRQGNYEQYF. The V call is TRBV19, the J call TRBJ2-7; 7 bases are a match to TRBD1. The CDR3 covers 13 residues. V shed 5 bases and J 3 bases; nucleotides not matched to a gene: 4. Germline loops: CDR1 LNHDA, CDR2 SQIVND (reference sequence). Full variable domain (remainder filled in from reference TRBV19 and TRBJ2-7): DGGITQSPKYLFRKEGQNVTLSCEQNLNHDAMYWYRQDPGQGLRLIYYSQIVNDFQKGDIAEGYSVSREKKESFPLTVTSAQKNPTAFYLCASSRQGNYEQYFGPGTRLTVT.

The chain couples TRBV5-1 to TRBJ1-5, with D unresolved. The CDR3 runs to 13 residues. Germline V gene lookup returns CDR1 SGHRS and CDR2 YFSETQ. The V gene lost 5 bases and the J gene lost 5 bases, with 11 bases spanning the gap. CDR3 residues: CASRLHADQPQHF. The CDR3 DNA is TGCGCCAGCAGGCTACATGCCGATCAGCCCCAGCATTTT. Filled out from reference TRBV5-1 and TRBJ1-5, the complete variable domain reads KAGVTQTPRYLIKTRGQQVTLSCSPISGHRSVSWYQQTPGQGLQFLFEYFSETQRNKGNFPGRFSGRQFSNSRSEMNVSTLELGDSALYLCASRLHADQPQHFGDGTRLSIL.

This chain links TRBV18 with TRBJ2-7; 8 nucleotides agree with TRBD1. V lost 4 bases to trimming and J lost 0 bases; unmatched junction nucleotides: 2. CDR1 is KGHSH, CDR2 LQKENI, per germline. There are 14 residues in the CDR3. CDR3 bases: TGTGCCAGCTCACTAGGACAGGGCTCCTACGAGCAGTACTTC. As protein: CASSLGQGSYEQYF. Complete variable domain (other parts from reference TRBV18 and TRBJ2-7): NAGVMQNPRHLVRRRGQEARLRCSPMKGHSHVYWYRQLPEEGLKFMVYLQKENIIDESGMPKERFSAEFPKEGPSILRIQQVVRGDSAAYFCASSLGQGSYEQYFGPGTRLTVT.

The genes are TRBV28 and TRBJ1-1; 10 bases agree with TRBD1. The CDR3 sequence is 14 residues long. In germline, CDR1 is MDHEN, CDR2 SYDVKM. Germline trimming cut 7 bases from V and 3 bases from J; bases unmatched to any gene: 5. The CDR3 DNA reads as TGTGCCAGCACTCGGACAGGGGGGGACACTGAAGCTTTCTTT. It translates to CASTRTGGDTEAFF. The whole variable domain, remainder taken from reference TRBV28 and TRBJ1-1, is DVKVTQSSRYLVKRTGEKVFLECVQDMDHENMFWYRQDPGLGLRLIYFSYDVKMKEKGDIPEGYSVSREKKERFSLILESASTNQTSMYLCASTRTGGDTEAFFGQGTRLTVV.

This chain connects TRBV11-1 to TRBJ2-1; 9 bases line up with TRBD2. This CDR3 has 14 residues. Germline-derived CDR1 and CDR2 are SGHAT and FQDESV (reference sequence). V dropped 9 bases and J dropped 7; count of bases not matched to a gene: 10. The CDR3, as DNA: TGTGCCAGGGGGTGGCGGGAGGGCCAGAATGAGCAGTTCTTC. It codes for CARGWREGQNEQFF.

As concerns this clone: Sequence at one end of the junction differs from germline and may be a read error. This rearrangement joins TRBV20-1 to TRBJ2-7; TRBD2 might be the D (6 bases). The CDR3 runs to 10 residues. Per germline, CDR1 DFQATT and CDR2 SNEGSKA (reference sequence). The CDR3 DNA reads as TGCAGTGCTAGAGAGACGGGAGAGGACTTC. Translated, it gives CSARETGEDF.

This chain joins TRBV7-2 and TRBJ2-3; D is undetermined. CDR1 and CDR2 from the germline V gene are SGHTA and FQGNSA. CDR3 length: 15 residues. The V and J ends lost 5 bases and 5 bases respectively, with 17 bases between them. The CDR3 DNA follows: TGTGCCAGCAGCCCCGTCGGGCGGTCGAGAGATACGCAGTATTTT. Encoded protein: CASSPVGRSRDTQYF.

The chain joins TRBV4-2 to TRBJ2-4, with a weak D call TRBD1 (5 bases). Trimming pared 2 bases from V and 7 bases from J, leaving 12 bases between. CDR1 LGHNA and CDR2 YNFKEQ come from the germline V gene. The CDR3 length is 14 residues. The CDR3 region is CASSQIDSWNIQYF. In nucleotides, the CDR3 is TGTGCCAGCAGCCAAATCGACAGTTGGAACATTCAGTACTTC.

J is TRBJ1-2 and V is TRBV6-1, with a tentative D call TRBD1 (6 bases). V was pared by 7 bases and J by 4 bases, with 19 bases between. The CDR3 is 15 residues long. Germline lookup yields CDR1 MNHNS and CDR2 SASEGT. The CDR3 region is CASTLSQGTSYGYTF. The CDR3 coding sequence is TGTGCCAGCACCCTAAGCCAAGGGACAAGCTATGGCTACACCTTC.

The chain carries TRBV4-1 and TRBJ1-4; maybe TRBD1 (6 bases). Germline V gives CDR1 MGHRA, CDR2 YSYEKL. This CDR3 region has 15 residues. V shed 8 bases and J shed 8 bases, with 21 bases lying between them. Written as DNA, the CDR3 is TGCGCCAGCTCGACAAATACGGGGGCGTGGGAAAAACTGTTTTTT. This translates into CASSTNTGAWEKLFF.